This TCR beta chain derives from a study of T cells in Graves' hyperthyroidism and ophthalmopathy. General study findings and limits: Through a model of 13 V-J features, ophthalmopathy was separated from stable hyperthyroidism.

This clonotype showed up many times. Its antigen is as yet unknown. Subjects aged 18 to 65 presented with newly diagnosed hyperthyroidism of less than 2 months' duration. Uncontrolled infections, other autoimmune diseases, pregnancy or lactation led to exclusion of patients. For the diagnoses, clinical symptoms, serum thyroxine and TRAb, thyroid ultrasound and orbital computed tomography were used. V shed 5 bases and J shed 0 bases, with 9 bases lying between them. Germline V lookup: CDR1 MNHEY, CDR2 SVGEGT. The CDR3 has 14 amino acids. There were TCR beta CDR3 regions amplified from RNA transcripts. The TCR CDR3 was amplified in a first-round RT-PCR using the HTBI primer set. TCRdb called the multiplex PCR reads again in MiXCR, with one record for every CDR3 protein. Of around 250,000 distinct CDR3 sequences listed, roughly 15% are singletons.

The source is a woman between 40 and 55 years old with Graves' hyperthyroidism that later progressed to Graves' ophthalmopathy. The sample consisted of blood. The V and J genes are TRBV6-2 or TRBV6-3 and TRBJ2-3; no definite D call. CDR3 in DNA: TGTGCCAGCAGTCCGACAACTAGCACAGATACGCAGTATTTT. This sequence encodes CASSPTTSTDTQYF.